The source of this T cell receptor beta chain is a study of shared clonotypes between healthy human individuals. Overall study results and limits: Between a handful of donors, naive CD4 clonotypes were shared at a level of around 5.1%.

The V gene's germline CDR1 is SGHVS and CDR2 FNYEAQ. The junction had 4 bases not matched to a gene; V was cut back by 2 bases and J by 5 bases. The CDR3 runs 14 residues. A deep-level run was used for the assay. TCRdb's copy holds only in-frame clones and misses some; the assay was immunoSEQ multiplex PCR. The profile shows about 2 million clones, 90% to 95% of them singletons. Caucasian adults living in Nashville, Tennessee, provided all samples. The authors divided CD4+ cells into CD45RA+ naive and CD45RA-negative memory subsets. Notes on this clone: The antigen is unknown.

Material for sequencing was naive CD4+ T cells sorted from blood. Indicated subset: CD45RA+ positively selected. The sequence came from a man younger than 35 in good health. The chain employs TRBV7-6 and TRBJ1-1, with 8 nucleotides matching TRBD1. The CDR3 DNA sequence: TGTGCCAGCAGCTTACTCGACAGGGGTACTGAAGCTTTCTTT. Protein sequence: CASSLLDRGTEAFF.